Listed here are 30 T cell receptor beta chains from one sample, sequenced in a study of blood T cell repertoires in COVID-19. Method: immunoSEQ multiplex PCR; TCRdb's copy keeps in-frame clones and lacks some. The table records a few hundred thousand clones, almost 90% of them present only once. Sequenced input: PBMCs or T cells enriched from blood (not recorded which). All receptors derive from a woman aged 18-29 years with acute COVID-19.

The V call is TRBV7-2, the J call TRBJ1-4, with TRBD1 as a possible D gene (5 bases). Trimming removed 5 bases from V and 0 bases from J, with 10 bases in between. Germline V gene lookup returns CDR1 SGHTA and CDR2 FQGNSA. This CDR3 contains 15 residues. The CDR3 sequence: CASSPYRSTNEKLFF. DNA of the CDR3: TGTGCCAGCAGCCCCTACAGGTCAACTAATGAAAAACTGTTTTTT. Drawing the rest from reference TRBV7-2 and TRBJ1-4, the complete variable domain is GAGVSQSPSNKVTEKGKDVELRCDPISGHTALYWYRQSLGQGLEFLIYFQGNSAPDKSGLPSDRFSAERTGGSVSTLTIQRTQQEDSAVYLCASSPYRSTNEKLFFGSGTQLSVL.

The chain carries TRBV5-1 and TRBJ2-3; TRBD2 matches at 7 bases. V shed 0 bases, J shed 9 bases, and the junction held 7 bases outside the gene matches. Germline CDR1 SGHRS, CDR2 YFSETQ. CDR3 length equals 14 residues. CDR3: CASSLEVGLHTQYF. The CDR3 region has the DNA TGCGCCAGCAGCTTGGAGGTGGGACTACACACGCAGTATTTT.

The CDR3, as DNA: TGTGCCAGCAGCCAAGATCTTATAGCTAACACTGAAGCTTTCTTT. It encodes CASSQDLIANTEAFF. The chain is built from TRBV14 and TRBJ1-1; D is unresolved. Trimming removed 0 bases at V and 2 bases at J, with 10 bases between. This CDR3 is 15 amino acids long. Germline assignment: CDR1 SGHDN and CDR2 FVKESK. The whole variable domain, filled in from reference TRBV14 and TRBJ1-1, reads EAGVTQFPSHSVIEKGQTVTLRCDPISGHDNLYWYRRVMGKEIKFLLHFVKESKQDESGMPNNRFLAERTGGTYSTLKVQPAELEDSGVYFCASSQDLIANTEAFFGQGTRLTVV.

V gene TRBV19 combines with J gene TRBJ1-2, with 8 bases fitting TRBD1. This CDR3 has 16 amino acids. Germline assignment: CDR1 LNHDA and CDR2 SQIVND (reference sequence). Losses at the gene ends were 3 bases for V and 4 bases for J; bases not matched to a gene: 10. The CDR3 DNA reads as TGTGCCAGTAGTATGGGCCAGGGGGCGTCTTCCTATGGCTACACCTTC. Encoded protein: CASSMGQGASSYGYTF.

The chain carries TRBV30 and TRBJ2-5, with D possibly TRBD2 on 6 matching bases. Germline V gives CDR1 GTSNPN, CDR2 SVGIG (reference sequence). V gave up 7 bases and J gave up 2 bases, with 11 bases separating them. There are 12 residues in the CDR3. The CDR3 DNA reads TGTGCCTCCCGGGACTTTCAAGAGACCCAGTACTTC. It is translated as CASRDFQETQYF.

This rearrangement joins TRBV7-9 to TRBJ2-1; 10 positions match TRBD2. Germline V gene data show CDR1 as SEHNR and CDR2 as FQNEAQ (reference sequence). J was trimmed by 0 bases and V by 8 bases; bases with no gene match: 13. The CDR3 is 18 residues long. The CDR3 spells CASSPGASGSGSYNEQFF. The CDR3 DNA reads TGTGCCAGCTCCCCCGGGGCTAGCGGGAGCGGCTCCTACAATGAGCAGTTCTTC.

This clone was picked up one time. The gene calls are TRBV5-6 and TRBJ1-3; D gene unclear. Trimming pared 0 bases from V and 4 bases from J, leaving 5 bases between. This CDR3 has 13 residues. Germline values: CDR1 SGHDT, CDR2 YYEEEE. CDR3 bases: TGTGCCAGCAGCTTGGTCAGAGGAAACACCATATATTTT. Translation gives CASSLVRGNTIYF. Combining the CDR3 with reference TRBV5-6 and TRBJ1-3 gives the whole variable domain DAGVTQSPTHLIKTRGQQVTLRCSPKSGHDTVSWYQQALGQGPQFIFQYYEEEERQRGNFPDRFSGHQFPNYSSELNVNALLLGDSALYLCASSLVRGNTIYFGEGSWLTVV.

The CDR3 spells CASSLAWGPGTSGAYNEQFF. CDR3 DNA: TGTGCCAGCAGCTTGGCCTGGGGCCCCGGGACTAGCGGGGCCTACAATGAGCAGTTCTTC. The chain joins TRBV5-8 to TRBJ2-1; 13 positions agree with TRBD2. CDR3 length: 20 residues. Germline V gene sequence: CDR1 SGHTS, CDR2 YDEGEE. After removal of 0 bases from V and 2 bases from J, the junction contained 11 bases not matched to a gene.

The rearrangement uses TRBV6-5 and TRBJ1-2, with TRBD1 identical over 7 bases. V lost 4 bases to trimming and J lost 4 bases; unmatched junction nucleotides: 6. CDR3 length: 14 residues. From germline, CDR1 is MNHEY and CDR2 SVGAGI. The CDR3: CASSSFDRVYGYTF. CDR3 coding DNA: TGTGCCAGCAGTTCGTTCGACAGGGTCTATGGCTACACCTTC.

This chain connects TRBV28 to TRBJ2-5; perhaps TRBD2 as D (7 bases). This CDR3 spans 16 amino acids. The V end was cut by 4 bases, the J end by 0 bases, with 15 bases between. CDR1 is MDHEN and CDR2 is SYDVKM in the germline V gene. CDR3: CASSSTGGQYQETQYF. CDR3 DNA sequence: TGTGCCAGCAGTTCCACGGGGGGCCAGTACCAAGAGACCCAGTACTTC.

The V gene is TRBV15, the J gene TRBJ2-5, with D perhaps matching TRBD2 (5 bases). CDR1 is LNHNV and CDR2 is YYDKDF in the germline V gene (reference sequence). CDR3 length: 16 residues. The V end was cut by 1 base, the J end by 5 bases, with 17 bases between. For the CDR3, the DNA is TGTGCCACCAGCAGAGTATCCGGTCGGGGATCTGAGACCCAGTACTTC. It translates to CATSRVSGRGSETQYF.

V usage is TRBV27 and J usage is TRBJ2-7; the match to TRBD2 covers 8 bases. In germline, CDR1 is MNHEY, CDR2 SMNVEV (reference sequence). Losses at the gene ends were 8 bases for V and 0 bases for J; bases not matched to a gene: 12. This CDR3 spans 16 amino acids. CDR3 region: CASSGSWREDSYEQYF. The CDR3 DNA is TGTGCCAGCTCCGGGTCTTGGCGGGAGGACTCCTACGAGCAGTACTTC.

DNA for the CDR3: TGTGCCAGCAGCCAAGGACTTATCCACACTGAAGCTTTCTTT. Translated, it gives CASSQGLIHTEAFF. This sequence joins TRBV3-1 (or the pseudogene TRBV3-2) and TRBJ1-1; D call uncertain. V dropped 1 base and J dropped 3 bases, with 9 bases sitting between them. Germline V lookup: CDR1 LGHDT, CDR2 YNNKEL (reference sequence). The CDR3 length is 14 residues.

As for this clone: The DNA is left out, because the CDR3 cannot be placed on it with certainty; the CDR3 is given as TCRdb lists it. The rearrangement uses TRBV11-2 and TRBJ2-1; the D call in the table, TRBD2, was not verified against the DNA. Germline CDR1 is SGHAT and CDR2 is FQNNGV. Both ends counted, the CDR3 spans 16 residues. CDR3 residues: CASSFAWGAAQVEEFF.

The chain employs TRBV18 and TRBJ1-1; D remains ambiguous. Germline V gene lookup returns CDR1 KGHSH and CDR2 LQKENI. The CDR3 has 15 amino acids. V dropped 2 bases and J dropped 0 bases, with 10 bases sitting between them. This chain's CDR3 is CASSPEPELNTEAFF. The CDR3 nucleotides read TGTGCCAGCTCACCAGAACCAGAATTGAACACTGAAGCTTTCTTT. The full variable domain, in which reference TRBV18 and TRBJ1-1 provide the parts outside the CDR3, is NAGVMQNPRHLVRRRGQEARLRCSPMKGHSHVYWYRQLPEEGLKFMVYLQKENIIDESGMPKERFSAEFPKEGPSILRIQQVVRGDSAAYFCASSPEPELNTEAFFGQGTRLTVV.

V is TRBV18 and J is TRBJ2-7; D not certain. Germline V CDR1 and CDR2: KGHSH, LQKENI. Trimming removed 6 bases from V and 0 bases from J, with 12 bases in between. The CDR3 has 14 residues. CDR3 sequence reads: CASSVDLSSYEQYF. The CDR3 DNA follows: TGTGCCAGCTCGGTAGACTTGAGCTCCTACGAGCAGTACTTC.

This sequence joins TRBV28 and TRBJ1-2, with D unresolved. This CDR3 has 13 amino acids. CDR1 and CDR2 from the germline V gene are MDHEN and SYDVKM. Trimming left V 2 bases short and J 8 bases short, with 12 bases between. The CDR3 spells CASSLPPPGGYTF. Here the CDR3 DNA reads TGTGCCAGCAGTTTACCCCCCCCGGGGGGCTACACCTTC.

This chain connects TRBV28 to TRBJ2-5; D may be TRBD1 (7 bases). Trimming removed 7 bases at V and 5 bases at J, with 29 bases between. The CDR3 extends over 18 amino acids. Germline values: CDR1 MDHEN, CDR2 SYDVKM. CDR3 nucleotide sequence: TGTGCCAGCACCCCCCTCGGGACAGTGGGGTTTCGGGGGGAGACCCAGTACTTC. Translated: CASTPLGTVGFRGETQYF.

The J gene is TRBJ1-1, the V gene TRBV19, with TRBD1 as a possible D gene (6 bases). CDR3 length equals 13 residues. The germline CDR1 and CDR2 sequences are LNHDA and SQIVND (reference sequence). The V end lost 5 bases, the J end lost 3 bases, and 10 bases lay between the germline ends. The CDR3 DNA reads TGTGCCAGTAGTCTCGAGGGGGACACTGAAGCTTTCTTT. Amino acid sequence: CASSLEGDTEAFF.

This chain links TRBV3-1 (or the pseudogene TRBV3-2) with TRBJ1-1; D is ambiguous. Trimming shortened V by 1 base and J by 8 bases, and 11 bases separated the two germline ends. Germline loops: CDR1 LGHDT, CDR2 YNNKEL (reference sequence). The CDR3 consists of 13 residues. CDR3 DNA: TGTGCCAGCAGCCAAGCAGTGGAGAGGGAAGCTTTCTTT. Protein product: CASSQAVEREAFF.

This chain joins TRBV6-5 and TRBJ2-7, with 8 nucleotides matching TRBD2. The CDR3 spans 16 residues. The germline V gene has CDR1 MNHEY and CDR2 SVGAGI. The ends lost 3 bases at V and 2 bases at J; junction bases unmatched: 9. This CDR3 is CASSYDTSGGTYEQYF. CDR3 DNA: TGTGCCAGCAGTTATGACACTAGCGGAGGCACCTACGAGCAGTACTTC.

The rearrangement links TRBV4-1 to TRBJ2-1, with TRBD2 identical over 13 bases. Germline lookup yields CDR1 MGHRA and CDR2 YSYEKL. This CDR3 contains 19 residues. V was clipped by 3 bases and J by 4 bases; unmatched bases: 12. For the CDR3, the DNA is TGCGCCAGCAGCCAGCAATATTCGGGACTAGCGGGGCGATACAATGAGCAGTTCTTC. This sequence encodes CASSQQYSGLAGRYNEQFF.

This clone was counted once. The rearrangement joins TRBV5-6 to TRBJ2-1, with D perhaps TRBD2 (7 bases). Germline loops: CDR1 SGHDT, CDR2 YYEEEE. Trimming cost V 2 bases and J 9 bases, with 12 bases left between them. The CDR3 contains 13 residues. DNA of the CDR3: TGTGCCAGCAGCTTTTGGGGGGGCGGTGAGCAGTTCTTC. It specifies CASSFWGGGEQFF.

The J gene is TRBJ1-5, the V gene TRBV19; TRBD1 aligns across 8 bases. Germline V CDR1 and CDR2: LNHDA, SQIVND (reference sequence). The CDR3 length is 16 residues. Trimming cost V 2 bases and J 6 bases; bases outside gene matches: 9. CDR3 coding DNA: TGTGCCAGTAGTATAATCGGGACAGGCGAAACTCAGCCCCAGCATTTT. Protein sequence: CASSIIGTGETQPQHF.

The chain combines TRBV11-2 with TRBJ2-6; 7 bases line up with TRBD2. This CDR3 is built from 16 residues. In germline, CDR1 is SGHAT, CDR2 FQNNGV. V lost 3 bases, J lost 1 base, and 3 bases stayed unmatched. The CDR3 DNA reads TGTGCCAGCAGCTTTCTGCGGGGGTCTGGGGCCAACGTCCTGACTTTC. This gives the protein CASSFLRGSGANVLTF. The whole variable domain, filled in from reference TRBV11-2 and TRBJ2-6, reads EAGVAQSPRYKIIEKRQSVAFWCNPISGHATLYWYQQILGQGPKLLIQFQNNGVVDDSQLPKDRFSAERLKGVDSTLKIQPAKLEDSAVYLCASSFLRGSGANVLTFGAGSRLTVL.

The CDR3 sequence: CASSAGQGFHEQFF. For the CDR3, the DNA is TGTGCCAGCAGCGCGGGACAGGGGTTCCATGAGCAGTTCTTC. The chain is built from TRBV11-2 and TRBJ2-1; TRBD1 matches at 10 bases. Per the germline V gene, CDR1 is SGHAT and CDR2 is FQNNGV. The CDR3 runs to 14 residues. V gave up 5 bases and J gave up 8 bases; unmatched junction bases: 6.

With regard to this clone: Distinct nucleotide sequences in the sample also encode this CDR3. The chain carries TRBV28 and TRBJ2-1; 7 nucleotides line up with TRBD1. The CDR3 runs to 14 residues. Germline V gives CDR1 MDHEN, CDR2 SYDVKM. Trimming cost V 1 base and J 5 bases; bases outside gene matches: 2. The CDR3 spells CASSLSGGDNEQFF. CDR3 nucleotide sequence: TGTGCCAGCAGTTTATCAGGGGGAGACAATGAGCAGTTCTTC.

This sequence joins TRBV6-5 and TRBJ1-1, with TRBD1 matching over 11 bases. The CDR3 is 14 amino acids. Per germline, CDR1 MNHEY and CDR2 SVGAGI. V shed 4 bases, J shed 5 bases, and the junction held 3 bases outside the gene matches. This CDR3 is CASSFGTGGTEAFF. Here the CDR3 DNA reads TGTGCCAGCAGTTTTGGGACAGGGGGTACTGAAGCTTTCTTT.

The chain carries TRBV3-1 (or the pseudogene TRBV3-2) and TRBJ2-6, with 7 bases aligning to TRBD1. This CDR3 spans 14 amino acids. Germline V gene data show CDR1 as LGHDT and CDR2 as YNNKEL (reference sequence). V shed 6 bases, J shed 2 bases, and the junction held 1 base outside the gene matches. CDR3 region: CASRQGAGANVLTF. DNA of the CDR3: TGTGCCAGCAGGCAGGGGGCTGGGGCCAACGTCCTGACTTTC.

In DNA form, the CDR3 reads TGTGCCAGCAGTTTAGGGGGGAGCTCCTACAATGAGCAGTTCTTC. Translated: CASSLGGSSYNEQFF. The chain carries TRBV28 and TRBJ2-1; TRBD2 is a possible D gene (6 bases). CDR3 length equals 15 residues. Germline CDR1 is MDHEN and CDR2 is SYDVKM. Trimming pared 2 bases from V and 0 bases from J, leaving 8 bases between.